The 15 T cell receptor beta chains presented below share a single source sample, sequenced in a study of vaccination effects on CD4 cells after COVID-19. Method: immunoSEQ multiplex PCR; TCRdb's copy keeps in-frame clones and lacks some. Of around 19,000 clones listed, less than 85% were seen once; the top ten hold 35% to 45%. Expansion of antigen-specific CD4+ T cells with viral peptide pools was carried out by the ViraFEST assay before sequencing. At the end of 9 to 11 days of culture, CD4+ T cells were isolated. The individual was infected with SARS-CoV-2 between March and December 2020, as confirmed by PCR. No antigen has been assigned to these receptors. The specimen comprised CD4+ T cells from PBMCs cultured with a peptide pool, sampled before COVID-19 vaccination. The receptors derive from a human donor who had a prior SARS-CoV-2 infection.

V gene TRBV9 combines with J gene TRBJ2-1, with a possible D match to TRBD2 (5 bases). V was trimmed by 1 base and J by 9 bases, leaving 8 bases between them. Germline V gene data show CDR1 as SGDLS and CDR2 as YYNGEE. The CDR3 has 12 residues. The CDR3 sequence: CASSVLEGEQFF. DNA of the CDR3: TGTGCCAGCAGCGTATTAGAGGGTGAGCAGTTCTTC.

The V and J genes are TRBV7-2 and TRBJ2-1, with TRBD2 identical over 8 bases. The J segment lost 4 bases and the V segment lost 0 bases, leaving 2 bases of the junction unmatched. From germline, CDR1 is SGHTA and CDR2 FQGNSA. The CDR3 consists of 15 residues. The CDR3 loop is CASSLASGVYNEQFF. The CDR3, as DNA: TGTGCCAGCAGCTTAGCTAGCGGGGTTTACAATGAGCAGTTCTTC.

The genes are TRBV28 and TRBJ2-2, with TRBD2 identical over 12 bases. Losses at the gene ends were 6 bases for V and 5 bases for J; bases not matched to a gene: 19. Germline loops: CDR1 MDHEN, CDR2 SYDVKM. The CDR3 is 20 amino acids. The CDR3 sequence is CASRPLLGLAGGVRTGELFF. CDR3 DNA sequence: TGTGCCAGCAGGCCATTACTCGGCCTAGCGGGAGGGGTACGGACCGGGGAGCTGTTTTTT.

The rearrangement joins TRBV5-8 to TRBJ1-5; 9 bases fit TRBD1. This CDR3 contains 15 residues. Germline V gives CDR1 SGHTS, CDR2 YDEGEE. V trimming: 0 bases; J trimming: 6 bases; junction bases outside the gene matches: 4. CDR3 sequence: CASSLGDRVVQPQHF. CDR3 sequence (DNA): TGTGCCAGCAGCTTGGGGGACAGGGTGGTTCAGCCCCAGCATTTT.

V gene TRBV6-6 combines with J gene TRBJ1-5, with D possibly TRBD1 on 6 matching bases. The CDR3 runs to 16 residues. CDR1 is MNHNY and CDR2 is SVGAGI in the germline V gene (reference sequence). V lost 5 bases and J 6 bases, leaving 20 bases between the germline ends. In nucleotides, the CDR3 is TGTGCCAGCAGTACAGATACAGGGTGGAGGGGTCAGCCCCAGCATTTT. It yields the protein CASSTDTGWRGQPQHF.

The chain recombines TRBV20-1 with TRBJ1-3, with D unclear. CDR3 length: 13 amino acids. In germline, CDR1 is DFQATT, CDR2 SNEGSKA (reference sequence). With 3 bases removed from V and 0 bases from J, the gap between germline ends came to 6 bases. CDR3 coding DNA: TGCAGTGCTAGTCTTCCCTCTGGAAACACCATATATTTT. Protein: CSASLPSGNTIYF.

The V and J genes are TRBV5-1 and TRBJ2-5; D may be TRBD1 or TRBD2 (6 bases each). The CDR3 is 13 residues long. Trimming cost V 3 bases and J 6 bases, with 12 bases left between them. Germline CDR1 SGHRS, CDR2 YFSETQ. CDR3 DNA sequence: TGCGCCAGCAGCTCGGGGGCGGTCCAGACCCAGTACTTC. Translation gives CASSSGAVQTQYF.

V gene TRBV15 combines with J gene TRBJ2-1; TRBD1 might be the D (6 bases). CDR3 length equals 14 residues. Per the germline V gene, CDR1 is LNHNV and CDR2 is YYDKDF (reference sequence). V shed 0 bases and J shed 9 bases, with 12 bases lying between them. CDR3 loop: CATSRDSQGFEQFF. The CDR3 nucleotides are TGTGCCACCAGCAGAGATTCTCAGGGGTTTGAGCAGTTCTTC.

The chain joins TRBV6-2 or TRBV6-3 to TRBJ1-2; possible D gene TRBD1, 5 bases. Germline lookup yields CDR1 MNHEY and CDR2 SVGEGT. The V and J ends lost 5 bases and 4 bases respectively, with 14 bases between them. The CDR3 contains 14 residues. The CDR3 region has the DNA TGTGCCAGCAGTCAACGGGGACGGATCTATGGCTACACCTTC. It codes for CASSQRGRIYGYTF.

A few counts support this clone. V usage is TRBV15 and J usage is TRBJ1-5; D perhaps matches TRBD1 (6 bases). Germline-derived CDR1 and CDR2 are LNHNV and YYDKDF (reference sequence). The CDR3 runs to 14 residues. V dropped 8 bases and J dropped 6 bases, with 17 bases sitting between them. This chain's CDR3 is CATGSDSSVQPQHF. The CDR3 DNA follows: TGTGCCACCGGATCGGACAGCTCTGTTCAGCCCCAGCATTTT.

V is TRBV6-2 or TRBV6-3 and J is TRBJ2-1; TRBD1 aligns across 12 bases. Germline CDR1 reads MNHEY; CDR2 reads SVGEGT. J lost 7 bases, V lost 6 bases, and 10 bases had no gene match. The CDR3 has 16 amino acids. This CDR3 is CASSKPGTGGFNEQFF. CDR3 sequence (DNA): TGTGCCAGCAGCAAACCCGGGACAGGGGGCTTTAATGAGCAGTTCTTC.

This chain connects TRBV30 to TRBJ1-5; D might be TRBD1 (5 bases). Germline lookup yields CDR1 GTSNPN and CDR2 SVGIG (reference sequence). The CDR3 is 15 amino acids. The V end lost 0 bases, the J end lost 3 bases, and 12 bases lay between the germline ends. The CDR3 DNA reads as TGTGCCTGGAGTGTCGGGGGATTTTCCAATCAGCCCCAGCATTTT. Protein product: CAWSVGGFSNQPQHF.

V and J are TRBV5-6 and TRBJ2-5; D is ambiguous. The germline gives CDR1 SGHDT, CDR2 YYEEEE. The CDR3 totals 13 residues. V lost 1 base, J lost 2 bases, and 6 bases lay in between. The CDR3 coding sequence is TGTGCCAGCAGCTTGAGGGAACAAGAGACCCAGTACTTC. Its protein product is CASSLREQETQYF.

The chain recombines TRBV28 with TRBJ1-1, with D hard to call. This CDR3 has 14 residues. Trimming stripped 5 bases from V and 6 bases from J, with 16 bases between. Germline assignment: CDR1 MDHEN and CDR2 SYDVKM. The CDR3 loop is CASSTDPRTPEAFF. The DNA for the CDR3 is TGTGCCAGCAGTACGGACCCGCGGACCCCTGAAGCTTTCTTT. Complete variable domain (other parts from reference TRBV28 and TRBJ1-1): DVKVTQSSRYLVKRTGEKVFLECVQDMDHENMFWYRQDPGLGLRLIYFSYDVKMKEKGDIPEGYSVSREKKERFSLILESASTNQTSMYLCASSTDPRTPEAFFGQGTRLTVV.

This chain connects TRBV5-5 to TRBJ2-5; TRBD1 is a possible D gene (6 bases). V was cut by 4 bases and J by 2 bases, with 12 bases left in between. This CDR3 spans 14 amino acids. Germline CDR1 and CDR2: SGHKS and YYEKEE (reference sequence). The CDR3 loop reads CASSPGHLQETQYF. The CDR3 DNA reads TGTGCCAGCAGCCCGGGACACCTACAAGAGACCCAGTACTTC.